This entry describes one T cell receptor (beta chain). The data stem from a study of T-cell reconstitution after alpha-beta-depleted transplantation in children. The CDR3 totals 15 residues. With 0 bases removed from V and 2 bases from J, the gap between germline ends came to 12 bases. Germline loops: CDR1 SGDLS, CDR2 YYNGEE. For TCRbeta, the library was prepared with unique molecular identifiers. MiXCR was run by TCRdb on the PCR reads, yielding one entry per CDR3 protein. The table has 350,000 to 500,000 distinct CDR3 sequences, approximately 41% seen once. The sample was PBMCs, taken before TCRalphabeta/CD19-depleted stem cell transplant. The chain combines TRBV9 with TRBJ2-7; the D gene is possibly TRBD2 (6 bases). The TCR sequence derives from a girl under 10 years old with aplastic anemia, due to receive a stem cell transplant. The CDR3: CASSVEAGYPYEQYF. CDR3 nucleotide sequence: TGTGCCAGCAGCGTAGAGGCGGGGTACCCCTACGAGCAGTACTTC.